The clone carrying this T cell receptor (beta chain) was seen more than once but under ten times. Its matching antigen is unknown. This specimen belongs to a study of brain T cells in children with intractable seizures. The sequenced cases were selected for having the highest brain T cell transcript signatures. At least one anti-epileptic drug was given before surgery. Overall study findings and caveats: Absence of clones before surgery may stem from lower sequencing depth.

The CDR3 runs 15 residues. V lost 1 base to trimming and J lost 7 bases, with 13 bases between them. Germline assignment: CDR1 SGHAT and CDR2 FQNNGV. Libraries were prepared by immunoSEQ multiplex PCR; TCRdb keeps only in-frame clonotypes and omits some of them. The sample consists of about 41,000 clones, about nine tenths of them appearing once. Sequencing was performed on peripheral blood, taken at surgery. The gene calls are TRBV11-2 and TRBJ2-2, with D tentatively TRBD1 (7 bases). The sequence came from a girl aged 2-10 years with tuberous sclerosis and intractable seizures. The CDR3 sequence: CASSLVEQGGGELFF. The CDR3 region has the DNA TGTGCCAGCAGCTTAGTCGAGCAGGGGGGCGGGGAGCTGTTTTTT.